This T cell receptor beta chain was captured in a study of Ad26.COV2.S vaccination and SARS-CoV-2 variants. Study information: Trial arm assignment for the donor was COV1001 Ad26.COV2.S. Findings and limits, study-wide: Comparable non-spike TCR breadth was observed in vaccine and placebo recipients. Greater spike-specific TCR breadth was seen in vaccine recipients than in placebo recipients.

The treatment: about 20 received Ad26.COV2.S at low or high dose, single or two shots; 5 received placebo; per-sample allocation not given. Samples came from day 63 after the first vaccine or placebo injection. Wuhan-strain spike was delivered by a replication-incompetent Ad26 vector. Points on this clone: What it recognizes is unknown.

TCRdb's copy holds only in-frame clones and misses some; the assay was immunoSEQ multiplex PCR. The table has 380,000 or so clones, 86% seen once. Sequences were derived from peripheral blood, sampled in a trial of Ad26.COV2.S vaccine versus placebo. This receptor was taken from a person between 18 and 60 years old who received the Ad26.COV2.S COVID-19 vaccine or a placebo.

CDR3 sequence reads: CASSRLEDTQYF. Here the CDR3 DNA reads TGTGCCAGCAGCCGCTTAGAAGATACGCAGTATTTT. The chain joins TRBV3-1 (or the pseudogene TRBV3-2) to TRBJ2-3; no firm D call. Per the germline V gene, CDR1 is LGHDT and CDR2 is YNNKEL (reference sequence). The CDR3 loop spans 12 amino acids. Trimming pared 4 bases from V and 5 bases from J, leaving 7 bases between.